These T cell receptor beta chains were read from a single sample in a study of T-cell reconstitution after alpha-beta-depleted transplantation in children. In TCRdb, the PCR reads were re-called with MiXCR into one record per CDR3 protein. The repertoire holds around 420,000 distinct CDR3 sequences, with 16% as singletons. Sample: PBMCs, mostly from graft donor cells, taken 360 days after TCRalphabeta/CD19-depleted stem cell transplant. These receptors originate from a boy less than two years old who had a stem cell transplant for Wiskott-Aldrich syndrome, so the T cells may come from the graft donor. Both conserved end residues are part of each CDR3. D genes are given only for firm matches. Clone size is not always given. Where it is, it says once, few, many or a class for expanded clones.

TGCAGCGTGGAGACCGGGTGGCAAGAGACCCAGTACTTC	CSVETGWQETQYF	few	TRBV29-1	TRBJ2-5	NA
TGTGCCAGCAGCGGGGATAAGGATGGACTAGGGTCCAATGAGCAGTTCTTC	CASSGDKDGLGSNEQFF	few	TRBV7-6	TRBJ2-1	TRBD2
TGTGCCAGCAGCTTACATGGTCTCCTGGTAGAGACCCAGTACTTC	CASSLHGLLVETQYF	few	TRBV7-2	TRBJ2-5	NA
TGTGCCACCAGTGACCCCCGGAGGACTCAAGAGACCCAGTACTTC	CATSDPRRTQETQYF	NA	TRBV24-1	TRBJ2-5	NA
TGTGCCAGCAGTTTTCTAAGCGGGGCTTCCTACGAGCAGTACTTC	CASSFLSGASYEQYF	NA	TRBV6-2/TRBV6-3	TRBJ2-7	TRBD2
TGTGCCAGCAGTCCCGAGCGGGGGCCATCCTACGAGCAGTACTTC	CASSPERGPSYEQYF	few	TRBV28	TRBJ2-7	TRBD2
TGTGCCAGCAGCCCCGAGCGGGGGCGCCGCACCGGGGAGCTGTTTTTT	CASSPERGRRTGELFF	few	TRBV12-3/TRBV12-4	TRBJ2-2	TRBD2
TGTGCCAGCAGCGTTAGCGGGAGGGCTAACAATGAGCAGTTCTTC	CASSVSGRANNEQFF	few	TRBV6-1	TRBJ2-1	TRBD2
TGTGCCACCAACGACTGGGGGAAGAATGAGCAGTTCTTC	CATNDWGKNEQFF	few	TRBV24-1	TRBJ2-1	NA
TGTGCCAGCAGTTACCGGCGACAACAGGCTAGACACGAGCAGTACTTC	CASSYRRQQARHEQYF	few	TRBV6-2/TRBV6-3	TRBJ2-7	NA
TGTGCCAGCAGTTACCTGGGGTACCCTAGCACAGATACGCAGTATTTT	CASSYLGYPSTDTQYF	NA	TRBV6-5	TRBJ2-3	NA
TGTGCCAGCAGCTTAGGGCCTAGCGGGAGGGCCCTCTACGAGCAGTACTTC	CASSLGPSGRALYEQYF	NA	TRBV7-2	TRBJ2-7	TRBD2
TGTGCCAGCAGGCTAGGTTTAGGTGAGCAGTTCTTC	CASRLGLGEQFF	few	TRBV28	TRBJ2-1	NA
TGTGCCAGCAGACGGGGGGGCGTCTTTACAACTAATGAAAAACTGTTTTTT	CASRRGGVFTTNEKLFF	few	TRBV6-5	TRBJ1-4	NA
TGTGCCAGCAGCTTGTGGTCACGACTAGCGGGAGTAGATACGCAGTATTTT	CASSLWSRLAGVDTQYF	NA	TRBV7-8	TRBJ2-3	TRBD2
TGCGCCAGCAGCTTGGACCTTCCCCAGGGGGGCGCAGATACGCAGTATTTT	CASSLDLPQGGADTQYF	few	TRBV5-1	TRBJ2-3	NA
TGTGCCAGCAGTTACTACAGTCCCGGGACTAGCTGGGTTAACACCGGGGAGCTGTTTTTT	CASSYYSPGTSWVNTGELFF	few	TRBV6-2/TRBV6-3	TRBJ2-2	TRBD2
TGTGCTAGTGGTTTGGTACCCCGGGACAGGGGGGGCCCCTACAATGAGCAGTTCTTC	CASGLVPRDRGGPYNEQFF	NA	TRBV12-5	TRBJ2-1	TRBD1
TGCAGTGCTAGAGATTCAGGGCGCCAGACCCAGTACTTC	CSARDSGRQTQYF	NA	TRBV20-1	TRBJ2-5	NA
TGTGCCAGCACCTGGGGGGTTTCGGGGACCTACGAGCAGTACTTC	CASTWGVSGTYEQYF	NA	TRBV11-2	TRBJ2-7	NA
TGTGCCAGCAGCCCAAGATTAGCTGGGGCCAACGTCCTGACTTTC	CASSPRLAGANVLTF	NA	TRBV7-9	TRBJ2-6	NA
TGCGCCAGCAGCCAAGAGACCCCGGGGGGTGAGCAGTTCTTC	CASSQETPGGEQFF	NA	TRBV4-1	TRBJ2-1	TRBD2
TGCGCCAGCAGCGAGATTAGGGGAGACAATGAGCAGTTCTTC	CASSEIRGDNEQFF	NA	TRBV4-1	TRBJ2-1	NA
TGCAGTGCTAGGGGACTAGCGGCTACCGGGGAGCTGTTTTTT	CSARGLAATGELFF	few	TRBV20-1	TRBJ2-2	TRBD2
TGCGCCAGCAGCTTGGCACCACAGGGGGTAAATGGCTACACCTTC	CASSLAPQGVNGYTF	NA	TRBV5-1	TRBJ1-2	TRBD1
TGTGCCATCAGCCCACTCTCGAACACCGGGGAGCTGTTTTTT	CAISPLSNTGELFF	once	TRBV10-3	TRBJ2-2	NA
TGTGCCAGTAGTTCTAGCGGGAGGGCCGCCGGGGAGCTGTTTTTT	CASSSSGRAAGELFF	few	TRBV19	TRBJ2-2	TRBD2
TGTGCCAGCAGCGTAGAAGGGGTAACAGATACGCAGTATTTT	CASSVEGVTDTQYF	NA	TRBV9	TRBJ2-3	NA
TGCGCCAGCAGCTTGGCCAGCGGGGGGCCGGGGGAGCAGTACTTC	CASSLASGGPGEQYF	NA	TRBV5-1	TRBJ2-7	TRBD2
TGTGCCAGCGGCCGGGACACCGGGGAGCTGTTTTTT	CASGRDTGELFF	many	TRBV3-1	TRBJ2-2	NA
TGTGCCAGCACTCGAACTACAGGGGGCGGTCAGCCCCAGCATTTT	CASTRTTGGGQPQHF	few	TRBV12-3/TRBV12-4	TRBJ1-5	TRBD1
TGTGCCAGCTCACCGGGGACAGACGAGACCCAGTACTTC	CASSPGTDETQYF	few	TRBV18	TRBJ2-5	TRBD1
TGTGCCAGCAGTTTAAGTAGCGGGGTTCAAGAGACCCAGTACTTC	CASSLSSGVQETQYF	few	TRBV12-3/TRBV12-4	TRBJ2-5	TRBD2
TGCAGTACCCCCGGGACAGGCTTTTACGAGCAGTACTTC	CSTPGTGFYEQYF	NA	TRBV20-1	TRBJ2-7	TRBD1
TGTGCCAGCAGTTACCTCCTCCACACCGGGGAGCTGTTTTTT	CASSYLLHTGELFF	few	TRBV6-5	TRBJ2-2	NA
TGCGCCAGTGCAAGCCGGGGGGAGACCCAGTACTTC	CASASRGETQYF	many	TRBV5-1	TRBJ2-5	NA
TGTGCCAGCAGCTTAGGCAGGGGGCGCGGCGAGCAGTACTTC	CASSLGRGRGEQYF	NA	TRBV13	TRBJ2-7	TRBD1
TGTGCCAGCAGTTACTATCCAGAAAACACCGGGGAGCTGTTTTTT	CASSYYPENTGELFF	few	TRBV6-5	TRBJ2-2	NA
TGTGCCAGCAGCCGACAGGCCTCCTACGAGCAGTACTTC	CASSRQASYEQYF	few	TRBV7-2	TRBJ2-7	NA
TGCGCCAGCAGCCAAGGGGGACTAACCTCCTCGAGGGCTAGCACAGATACGCAGTATTTT	CASSQGGLTSSRASTDTQYF	few	TRBV4-3	TRBJ2-3	TRBD2
TGTGCCACCAGCAGACTCCCAGGGGTGGGAAAACTGTTTTTT	CATSRLPGVGKLFF	NA	TRBV15	TRBJ1-4	NA
TGCGCCAGCAGCTACGACAGTGGCTCCTACAATGAGCAGTTCTTC	CASSYDSGSYNEQFF	few	TRBV5-1	TRBJ2-1	NA
TGCGCCAGCAGCCCCCAGGGCCCAGGGGGCCCCCTTGATACGCAGTATTTT	CASSPQGPGGPLDTQYF	few	TRBV4-1	TRBJ2-3	TRBD1
TGTGCCAGCACCTCCCCCGGGACAGGGTCCTACGAGCAGTACTTC	CASTSPGTGSYEQYF	NA	TRBV27	TRBJ2-7	TRBD1
TGCGCCAGCAGCCCCGGACAGGGAGGGCTAAGCACAGATACGCAGTATTTT	CASSPGQGGLSTDTQYF	NA	TRBV5-1	TRBJ2-3	NA
TGTGCCAGCAGCCCGACAGGTCTTGGTCAGCCCCAGCATTTT	CASSPTGLGQPQHF	NA	TRBV5-5	TRBJ1-5	NA
TGTGCCAGCTCACCACCGGGCCACTACGAGCAGTACTTC	CASSPPGHYEQYF	NA	TRBV18	TRBJ2-7	NA
TGTGCCAGCAGTTTTATGTACGAGCAGTACTTC	CASSFMYEQYF	few	TRBV12-3/TRBV12-4	TRBJ2-7	NA
TGTGCCAGCAGTTCCCCGTCAGGCCCCGATAGCGGAGCAGGGATTCAGTACTTC	CASSSPSGPDSGAGIQYF	NA	TRBV6-5	TRBJ2-4	NA
TGTGCCAGCAGTCTCCGGAGCGCAAATCAGCCCCAGCATTTT	CASSLRSANQPQHF	NA	TRBV12-3/TRBV12-4	TRBJ1-5	NA
TGTGCCAGCAGTTTAGCCTCGTCTACTAAGGGCCCTTACAATGAGCAGTTCTTC	CASSLASSTKGPYNEQFF	NA	TRBV12-3/TRBV12-4	TRBJ2-1	NA
TGCGCCAGCAGCCAAGGGGGTCGGGGGCGGTCAACCGGGGAGCTGTTTTTT	CASSQGGRGRSTGELFF	NA	TRBV4-1	TRBJ2-2	NA
TGTGCCAGCAGCTTAGGTTGGGACCACTCAATCGGGGAGCTGTTTTTT	CASSLGWDHSIGELFF	few	TRBV11-3	TRBJ2-2	NA
TGTGCCAGCAGCCAAGGAGGGGGAGCCTACGAGCAGTACTTC	CASSQGGGAYEQYF	NA	TRBV3-1	TRBJ2-7	NA
TGTGCCAGCTACAGGGGTGGATTCACCGGGGAGCTGTTTTTT	CASYRGGFTGELFF	NA	TRBV12-3/TRBV12-4	TRBJ2-2	TRBD1